This TCR beta chain originates from a study of blood T cell repertoires in COVID-19. This clone was observed once. CDR1 is LNHDA and CDR2 is SQIVND in the germline V gene (reference sequence). The V end lost 5 bases, the J end lost 7 bases, and 21 bases lay between the germline ends. The CDR3 totals 16 residues. Per the study methods: How many nucleated cells were present was estimated from reference gene primer amplification. Sequenced by immunoSEQ multiplex PCR; TCRdb stores in-frame clones only, minus some. V and J calls and clone size are given by that table; D and trimming were obtained from the DNA. This sample has around 250,000 clones; around 87% occur once, and the top ten carry approximately 4%.

The sample was peripheral blood. The chain carries TRBV19 and TRBJ1-5; D is unclear. This clonotype was sampled from a man between 18 and 35 years old with active or convalescent COVID-19. The CDR3 DNA reads as TGTGCCAGTAGTCTCCCCGTTCGGGGTCCGCAACAGCCCCAGCATTTT. Translation gives CASSLPVRGPQQPQHF.